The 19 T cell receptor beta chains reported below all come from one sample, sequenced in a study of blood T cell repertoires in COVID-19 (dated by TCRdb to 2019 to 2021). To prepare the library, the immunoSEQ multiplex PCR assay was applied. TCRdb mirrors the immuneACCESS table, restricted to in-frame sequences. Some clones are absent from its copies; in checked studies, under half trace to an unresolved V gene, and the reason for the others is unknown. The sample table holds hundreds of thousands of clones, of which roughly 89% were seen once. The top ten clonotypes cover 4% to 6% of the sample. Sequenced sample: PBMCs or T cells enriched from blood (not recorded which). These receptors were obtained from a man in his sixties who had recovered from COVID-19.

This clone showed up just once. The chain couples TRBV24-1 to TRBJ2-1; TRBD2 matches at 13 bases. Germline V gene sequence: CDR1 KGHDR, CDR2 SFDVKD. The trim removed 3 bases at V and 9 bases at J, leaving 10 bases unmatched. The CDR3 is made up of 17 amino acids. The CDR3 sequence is CATSDRTSGSVGGEQFF. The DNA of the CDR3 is TGTGCCACCAGTGATAGGACTAGCGGGAGTGTAGGTGGTGAGCAGTTCTTC.

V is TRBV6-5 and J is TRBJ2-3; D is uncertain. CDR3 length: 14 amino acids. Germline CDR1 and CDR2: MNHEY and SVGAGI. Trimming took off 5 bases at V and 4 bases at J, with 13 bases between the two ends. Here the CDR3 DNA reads TGTGCCAGCAGTCAGGTTTCACGGCCAGATACGCAGTATTTT. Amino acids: CASSQVSRPDTQYF.

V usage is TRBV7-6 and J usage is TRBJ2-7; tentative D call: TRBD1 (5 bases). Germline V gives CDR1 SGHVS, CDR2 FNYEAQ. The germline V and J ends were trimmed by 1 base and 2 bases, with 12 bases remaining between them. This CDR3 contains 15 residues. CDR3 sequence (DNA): TGTGCCAGCAGCTTAGGGCAGGGAAAAACCTACGAGCAGTACTTC. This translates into CASSLGQGKTYEQYF.

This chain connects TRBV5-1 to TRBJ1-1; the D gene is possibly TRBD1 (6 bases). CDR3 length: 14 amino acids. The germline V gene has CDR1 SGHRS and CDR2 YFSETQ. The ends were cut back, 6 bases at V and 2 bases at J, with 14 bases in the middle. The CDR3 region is CASTTQGTNTEAFF. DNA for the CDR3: TGCGCCAGCACGACACAGGGAACTAACACTGAAGCTTTCTTT.

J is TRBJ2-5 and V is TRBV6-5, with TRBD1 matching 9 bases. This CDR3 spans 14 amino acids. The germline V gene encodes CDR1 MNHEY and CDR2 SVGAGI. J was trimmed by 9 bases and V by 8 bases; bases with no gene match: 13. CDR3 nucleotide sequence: TGTGCCAGCGGAAAGCTGGACAGGGGTACGGCCCAGTACTTC. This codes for CASGKLDRGTAQYF.

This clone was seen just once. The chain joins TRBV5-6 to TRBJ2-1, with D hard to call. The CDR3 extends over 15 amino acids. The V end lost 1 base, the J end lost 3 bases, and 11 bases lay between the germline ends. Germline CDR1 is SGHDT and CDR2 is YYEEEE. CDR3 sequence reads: CASSLFRGVYNEQFF. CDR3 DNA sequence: TGTGCCAGCAGCTTGTTCCGCGGAGTCTACAATGAGCAGTTCTTC.

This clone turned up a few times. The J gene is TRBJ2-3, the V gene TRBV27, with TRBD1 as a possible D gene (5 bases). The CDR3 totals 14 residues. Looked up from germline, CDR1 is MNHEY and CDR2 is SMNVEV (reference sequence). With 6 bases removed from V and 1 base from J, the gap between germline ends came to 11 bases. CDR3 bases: TGTGCCAGCAGCCCGAGCAGGGGCACAGATACGCAGTATTTT. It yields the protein CASSPSRGTDTQYF.

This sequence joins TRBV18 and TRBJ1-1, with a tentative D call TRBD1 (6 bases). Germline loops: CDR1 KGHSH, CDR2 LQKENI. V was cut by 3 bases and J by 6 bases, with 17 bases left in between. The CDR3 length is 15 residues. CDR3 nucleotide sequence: TGTGCCAGCTCACCCCTTACAGGGCAGGTGTCTGAAGCTTTCTTT. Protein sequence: CASSPLTGQVSEAFF.

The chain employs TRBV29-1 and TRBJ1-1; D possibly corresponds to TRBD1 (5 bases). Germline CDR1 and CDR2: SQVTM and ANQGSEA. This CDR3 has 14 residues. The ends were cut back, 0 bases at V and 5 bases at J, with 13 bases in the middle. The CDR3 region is CSVEDPQGRTEAFF. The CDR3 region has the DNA TGCAGCGTTGAAGATCCGCAGGGTCGGACTGAAGCTTTCTTT.

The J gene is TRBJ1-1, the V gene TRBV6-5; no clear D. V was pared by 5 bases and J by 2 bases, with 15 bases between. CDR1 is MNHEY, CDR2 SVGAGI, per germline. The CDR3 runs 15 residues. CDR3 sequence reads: CASSPIGRSNTEAFF. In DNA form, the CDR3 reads TGTGCCAGCAGTCCTATCGGGAGGAGTAACACTGAAGCTTTCTTT.

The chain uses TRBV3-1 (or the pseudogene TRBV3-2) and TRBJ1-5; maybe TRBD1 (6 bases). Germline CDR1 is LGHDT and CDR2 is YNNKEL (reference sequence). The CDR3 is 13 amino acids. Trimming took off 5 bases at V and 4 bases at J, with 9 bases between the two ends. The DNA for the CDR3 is TGTGCCAGCAGCTCTACAGGGAATCAGCCCCAGCATTTT. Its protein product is CASSSTGNQPQHF.

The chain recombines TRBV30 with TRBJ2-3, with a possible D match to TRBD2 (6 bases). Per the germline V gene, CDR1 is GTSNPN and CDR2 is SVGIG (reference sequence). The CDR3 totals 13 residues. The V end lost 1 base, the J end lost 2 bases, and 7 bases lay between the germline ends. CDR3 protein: CAWSGGITDTQYF. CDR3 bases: TGTGCCTGGAGTGGCGGGATCACAGATACGCAGTATTTT.

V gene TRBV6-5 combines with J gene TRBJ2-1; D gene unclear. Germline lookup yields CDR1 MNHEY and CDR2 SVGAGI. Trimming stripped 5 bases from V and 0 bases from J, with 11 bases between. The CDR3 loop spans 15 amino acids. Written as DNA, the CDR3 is TGTGCCAGCAGTCCTACTACCCGCTCCTACAATGAGCAGTTCTTC. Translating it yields CASSPTTRSYNEQFF.

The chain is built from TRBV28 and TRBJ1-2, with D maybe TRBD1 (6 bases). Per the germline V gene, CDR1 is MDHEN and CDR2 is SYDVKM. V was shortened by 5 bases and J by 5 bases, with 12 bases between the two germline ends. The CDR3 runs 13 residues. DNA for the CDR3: TGTGCCAGCAGTGAGGGGGTCCCATATGGCTACACCTTC. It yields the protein CASSEGVPYGYTF.

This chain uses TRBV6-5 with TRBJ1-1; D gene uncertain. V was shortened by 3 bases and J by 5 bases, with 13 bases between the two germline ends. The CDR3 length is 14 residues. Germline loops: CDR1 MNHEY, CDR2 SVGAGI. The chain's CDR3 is CASSYAEGRTEAFF. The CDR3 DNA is TGTGCCAGCAGTTATGCCGAGGGAAGAACTGAAGCTTTCTTT.

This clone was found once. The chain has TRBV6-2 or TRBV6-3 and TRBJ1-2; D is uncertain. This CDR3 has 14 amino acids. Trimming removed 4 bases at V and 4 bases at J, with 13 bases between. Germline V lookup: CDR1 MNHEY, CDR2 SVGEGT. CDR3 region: CASSSPAGTYGYTF. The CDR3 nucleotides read TGTGCCAGCAGTTCCCCGGCAGGTACCTATGGCTACACCTTC.

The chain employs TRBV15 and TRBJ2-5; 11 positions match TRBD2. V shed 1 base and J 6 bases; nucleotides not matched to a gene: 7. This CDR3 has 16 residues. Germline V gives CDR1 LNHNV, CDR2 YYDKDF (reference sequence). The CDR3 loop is CATSRGGLAVRKTQYF. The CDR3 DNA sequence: TGTGCCACCAGCAGAGGGGGACTAGCGGTGAGGAAGACCCAGTACTTC.

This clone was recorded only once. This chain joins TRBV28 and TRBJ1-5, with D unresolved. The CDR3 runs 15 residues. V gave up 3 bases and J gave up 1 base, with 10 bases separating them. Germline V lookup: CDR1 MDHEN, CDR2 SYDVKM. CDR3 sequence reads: CASSFLGDSNQPQHF. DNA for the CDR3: TGTGCCAGCAGTTTCTTGGGCGACAGCAATCAGCCCCAGCATTTT.

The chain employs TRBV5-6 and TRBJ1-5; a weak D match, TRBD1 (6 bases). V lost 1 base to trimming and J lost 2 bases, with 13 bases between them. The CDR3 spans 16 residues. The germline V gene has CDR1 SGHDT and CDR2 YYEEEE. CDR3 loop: CASSLQQGYGNQPQHF. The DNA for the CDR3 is TGTGCCAGCAGCTTGCAACAGGGTTACGGCAATCAGCCCCAGCATTTT. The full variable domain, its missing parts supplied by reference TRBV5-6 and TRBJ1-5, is DAGVTQSPTHLIKTRGQQVTLRCSPKSGHDTVSWYQQALGQGPQFIFQYYEEEERQRGNFPDRFSGHQFPNYSSELNVNALLLGDSALYLCASSLQQGYGNQPQHFGDGTRLSIL.